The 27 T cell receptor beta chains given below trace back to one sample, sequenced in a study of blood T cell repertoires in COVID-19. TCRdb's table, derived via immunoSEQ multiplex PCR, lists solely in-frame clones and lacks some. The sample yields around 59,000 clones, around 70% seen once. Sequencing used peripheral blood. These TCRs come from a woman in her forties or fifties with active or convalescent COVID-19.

Here the CDR3 reads CAISDPRVSYEQYF. As DNA, the CDR3 is TGTGCCATCAGTGATCCTCGCGTCTCCTACGAGCAGTACTTC. The chain combines TRBV10-3 with TRBJ2-7; the D is unclear. Germline lookup yields CDR1 ENHRY and CDR2 SYGVKD. The V gene lost 3 bases and the J gene lost 0 bases, with 9 bases spanning the gap. The CDR3 runs to 14 residues.

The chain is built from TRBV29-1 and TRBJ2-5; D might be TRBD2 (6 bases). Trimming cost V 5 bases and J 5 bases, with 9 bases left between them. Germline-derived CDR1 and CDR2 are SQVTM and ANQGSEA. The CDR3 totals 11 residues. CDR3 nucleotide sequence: TGCAGCGTTCGGGCGGGGGAGACCCAGTACTTC. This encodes CSVRAGETQYF.

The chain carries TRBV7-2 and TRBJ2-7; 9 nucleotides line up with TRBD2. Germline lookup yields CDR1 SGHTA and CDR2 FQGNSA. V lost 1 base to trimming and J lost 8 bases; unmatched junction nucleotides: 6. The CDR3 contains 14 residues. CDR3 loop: CASSLVAGESQQYF. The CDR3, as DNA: TGTGCCAGCAGCTTAGTAGCGGGAGAGAGTCAGCAGTACTTC.

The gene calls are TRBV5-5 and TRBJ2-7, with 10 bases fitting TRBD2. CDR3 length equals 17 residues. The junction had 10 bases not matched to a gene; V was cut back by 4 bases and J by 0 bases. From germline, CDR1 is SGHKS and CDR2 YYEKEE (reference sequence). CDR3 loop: CASSRRGIAGGSYEQYF. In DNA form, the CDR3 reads TGTGCCAGCAGCCGCAGAGGGATAGCGGGAGGCTCCTACGAGCAGTACTTC.

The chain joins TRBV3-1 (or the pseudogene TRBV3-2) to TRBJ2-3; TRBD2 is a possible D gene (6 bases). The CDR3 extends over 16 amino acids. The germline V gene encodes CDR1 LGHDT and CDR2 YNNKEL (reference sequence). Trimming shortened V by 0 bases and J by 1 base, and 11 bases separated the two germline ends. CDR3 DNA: TGTGCCAGCAGCCAAGATCTCCGACTAGGCACAGATACGCAGTATTTT. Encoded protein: CASSQDLRLGTDTQYF.

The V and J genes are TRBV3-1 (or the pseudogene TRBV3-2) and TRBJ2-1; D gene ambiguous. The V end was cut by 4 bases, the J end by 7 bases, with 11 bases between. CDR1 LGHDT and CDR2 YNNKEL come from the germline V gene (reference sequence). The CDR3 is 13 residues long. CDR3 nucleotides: TGTGCCAGCAGCCTTTGGCTCCATAATGAGCAGTTCTTC. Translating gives CASSLWLHNEQFF.

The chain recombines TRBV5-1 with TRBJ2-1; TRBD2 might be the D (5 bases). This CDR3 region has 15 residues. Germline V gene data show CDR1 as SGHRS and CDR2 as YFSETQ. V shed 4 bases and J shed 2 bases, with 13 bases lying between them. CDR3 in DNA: TGCGCCAGCAGCCTAAGCGAGGGAGCCTACAATGAGCAGTTCTTC. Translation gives CASSLSEGAYNEQFF. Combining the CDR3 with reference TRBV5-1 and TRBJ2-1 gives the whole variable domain KAGVTQTPRYLIKTRGQQVTLSCSPISGHRSVSWYQQTPGQGLQFLFEYFSETQRNKGNFPGRFSGRQFSNSRSEMNVSTLELGDSALYLCASSLSEGAYNEQFFGPGTRLTVL.

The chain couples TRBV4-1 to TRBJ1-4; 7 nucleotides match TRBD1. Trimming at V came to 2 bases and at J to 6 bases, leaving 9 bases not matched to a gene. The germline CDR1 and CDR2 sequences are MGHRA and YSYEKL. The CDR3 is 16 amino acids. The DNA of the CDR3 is TGCGCCAGCAGCCAATTTTCACAGGGGAATGATGAAAAACTGTTTTTT. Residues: CASSQFSQGNDEKLFF.

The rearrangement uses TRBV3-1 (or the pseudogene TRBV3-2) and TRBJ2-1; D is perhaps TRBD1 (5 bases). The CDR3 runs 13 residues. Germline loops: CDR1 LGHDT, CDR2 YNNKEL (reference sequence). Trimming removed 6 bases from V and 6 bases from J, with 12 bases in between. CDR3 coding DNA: TGTGCCAGCAGTCAGGACATCTTCAATGAGCAGTTCTTC. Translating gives CASSQDIFNEQFF.

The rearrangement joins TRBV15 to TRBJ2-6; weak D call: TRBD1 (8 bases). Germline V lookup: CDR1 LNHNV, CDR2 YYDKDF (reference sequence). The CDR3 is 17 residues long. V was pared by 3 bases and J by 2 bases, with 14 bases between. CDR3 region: CATSSGQGLPGANVLTF. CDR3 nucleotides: TGTGCCACCAGCAGTGGACAGGGACTACCTGGGGCCAACGTCCTGACTTTC. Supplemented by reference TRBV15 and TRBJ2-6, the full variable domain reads DAMVIQNPRYQVTQFGKPVTLSCSQTLNHNVMYWYQQKSSQAPKLLFHYYDKDFNNEADTPDNFQSRRPNTSFCFLDIRSPGLGDTAMYLCATSSGQGLPGANVLTFGAGSRLTVL.

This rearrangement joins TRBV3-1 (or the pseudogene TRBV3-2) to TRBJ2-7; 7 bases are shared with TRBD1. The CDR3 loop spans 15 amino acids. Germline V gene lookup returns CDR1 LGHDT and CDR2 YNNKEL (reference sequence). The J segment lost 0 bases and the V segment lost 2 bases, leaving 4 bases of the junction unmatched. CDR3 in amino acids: CASSQKGGDSYEQYF. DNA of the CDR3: TGTGCCAGCAGCCAAAAAGGGGGCGACTCCTACGAGCAGTACTTC.

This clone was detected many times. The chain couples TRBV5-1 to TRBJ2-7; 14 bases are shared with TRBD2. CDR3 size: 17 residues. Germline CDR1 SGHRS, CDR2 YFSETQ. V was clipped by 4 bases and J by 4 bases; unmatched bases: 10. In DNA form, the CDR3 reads TGCGCCAGCAGCCTTGGGACTAGCGGGAGAGGAGGGTACGAGCAGTACTTC. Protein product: CASSLGTSGRGGYEQYF.

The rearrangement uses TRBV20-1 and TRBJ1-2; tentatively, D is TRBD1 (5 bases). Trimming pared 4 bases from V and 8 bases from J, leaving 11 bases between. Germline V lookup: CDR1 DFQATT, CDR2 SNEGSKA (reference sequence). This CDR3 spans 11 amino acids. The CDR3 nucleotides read TGCAGTGCTACCTCAGGGAACGGCTACACCTTC. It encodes CSATSGNGYTF.

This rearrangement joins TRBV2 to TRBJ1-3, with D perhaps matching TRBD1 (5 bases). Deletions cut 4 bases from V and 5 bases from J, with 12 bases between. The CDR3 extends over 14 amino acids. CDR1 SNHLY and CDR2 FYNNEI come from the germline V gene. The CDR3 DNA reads TGTGCCAGCAGTGCCTGGCAGGGAAGAAACACCATATATTTT. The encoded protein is CASSAWQGRNTIYF.

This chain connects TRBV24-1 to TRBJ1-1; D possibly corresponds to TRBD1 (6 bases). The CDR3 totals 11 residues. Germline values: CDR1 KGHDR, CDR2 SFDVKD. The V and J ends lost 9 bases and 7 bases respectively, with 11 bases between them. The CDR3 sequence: CATGGAGEAFF. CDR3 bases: TGTGCCACCGGGGGGGCCGGTGAAGCTTTCTTT.

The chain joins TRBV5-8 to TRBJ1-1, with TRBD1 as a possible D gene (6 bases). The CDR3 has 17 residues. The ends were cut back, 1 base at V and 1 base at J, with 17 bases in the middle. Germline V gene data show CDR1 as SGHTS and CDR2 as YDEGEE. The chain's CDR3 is CASSLRPGALTNTEAFF. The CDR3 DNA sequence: TGTGCCAGCAGCTTGAGGCCAGGGGCCCTCACGAACACTGAAGCTTTCTTT.

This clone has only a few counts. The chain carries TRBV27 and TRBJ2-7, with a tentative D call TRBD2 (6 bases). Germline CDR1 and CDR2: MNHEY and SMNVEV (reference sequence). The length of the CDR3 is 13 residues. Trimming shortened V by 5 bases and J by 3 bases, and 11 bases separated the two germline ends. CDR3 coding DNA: TGTGCCAGCAGTCAGACTAGTGGCTACGAGCAGTACTTC. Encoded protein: CASSQTSGYEQYF.

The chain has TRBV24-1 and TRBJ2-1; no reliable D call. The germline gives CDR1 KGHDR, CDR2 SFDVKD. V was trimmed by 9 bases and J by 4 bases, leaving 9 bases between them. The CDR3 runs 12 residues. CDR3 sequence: CATSTPYNEQFF. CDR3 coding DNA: TGTGCCACCTCTACCCCTTACAATGAGCAGTTCTTC.

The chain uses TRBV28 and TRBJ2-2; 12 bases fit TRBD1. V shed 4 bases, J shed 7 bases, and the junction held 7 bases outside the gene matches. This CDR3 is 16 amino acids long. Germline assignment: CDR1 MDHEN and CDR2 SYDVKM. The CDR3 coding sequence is TGTGCCAGCAGTTCCCCGGGACAGGGGGCGGGCGGGGAGCTGTTTTTT. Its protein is CASSSPGQGAGGELFF.

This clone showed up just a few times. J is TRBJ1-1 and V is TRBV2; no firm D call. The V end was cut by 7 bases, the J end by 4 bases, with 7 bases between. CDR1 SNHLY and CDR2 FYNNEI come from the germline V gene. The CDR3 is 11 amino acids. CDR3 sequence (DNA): TGTGCCAGCACCGTTTTCACTGAAGCTTTCTTT. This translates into CASTVFTEAFF.

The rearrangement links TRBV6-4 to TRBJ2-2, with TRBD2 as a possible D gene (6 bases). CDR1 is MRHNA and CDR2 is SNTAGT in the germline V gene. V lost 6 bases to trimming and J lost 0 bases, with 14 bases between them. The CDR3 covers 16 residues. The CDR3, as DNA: TGTGCCAGCAGCGTGACTAGTCCTTCGAACACCGGGGAGCTGTTTTTT. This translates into CASSVTSPSNTGELFF.

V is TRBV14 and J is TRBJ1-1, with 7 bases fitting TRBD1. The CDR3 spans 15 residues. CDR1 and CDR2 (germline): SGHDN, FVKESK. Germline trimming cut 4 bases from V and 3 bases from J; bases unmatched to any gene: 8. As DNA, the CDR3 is TGTGCCAGCAGCCGAAACAGGGGTGGGGACACTGAAGCTTTCTTT. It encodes CASSRNRGGDTEAFF.

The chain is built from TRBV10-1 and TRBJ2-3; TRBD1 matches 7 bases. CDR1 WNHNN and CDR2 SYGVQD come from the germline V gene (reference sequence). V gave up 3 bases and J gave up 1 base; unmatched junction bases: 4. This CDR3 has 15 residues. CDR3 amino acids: CASSDPGQGTDTQYF. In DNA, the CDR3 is TGCGCCAGCAGTGACCCCGGACAGGGCACAGATACGCAGTATTTT.

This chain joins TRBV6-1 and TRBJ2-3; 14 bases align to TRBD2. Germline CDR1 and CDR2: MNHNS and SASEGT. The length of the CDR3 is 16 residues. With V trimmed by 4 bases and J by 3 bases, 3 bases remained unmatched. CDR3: CASSVGLAGGTDTQYF. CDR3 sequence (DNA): TGTGCCAGCAGTGTTGGACTAGCGGGAGGAACAGATACGCAGTATTTT.

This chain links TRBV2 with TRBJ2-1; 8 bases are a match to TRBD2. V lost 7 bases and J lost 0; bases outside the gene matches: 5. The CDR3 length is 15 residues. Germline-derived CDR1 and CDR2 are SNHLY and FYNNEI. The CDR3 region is CASNHGRVSYNEQFF. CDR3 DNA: TGTGCCAGCAATCACGGGAGGGTCTCCTACAATGAGCAGTTCTTC.

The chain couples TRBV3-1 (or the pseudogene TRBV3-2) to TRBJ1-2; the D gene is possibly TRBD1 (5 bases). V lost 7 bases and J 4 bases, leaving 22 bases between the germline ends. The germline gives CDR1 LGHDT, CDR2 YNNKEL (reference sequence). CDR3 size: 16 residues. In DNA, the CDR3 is TGTGCCAGCACCCCAGCGGGAATAGGGGTGGGCTATGGCTACACCTTC. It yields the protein CASTPAGIGVGYGYTF.

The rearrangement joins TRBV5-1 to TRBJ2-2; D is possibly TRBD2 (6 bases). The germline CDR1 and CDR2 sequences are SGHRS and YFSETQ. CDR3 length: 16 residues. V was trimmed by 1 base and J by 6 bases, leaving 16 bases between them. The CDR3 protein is CASSLKRGEQAGELFF. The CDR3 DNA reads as TGCGCCAGCAGCTTGAAGCGCGGGGAGCAGGCCGGGGAGCTGTTTTTT.